This TCR beta chain appears in the sequencing data of a study of blood T cells in healthy people across ages. The use of a sample-barcoded 5' primer and a J-beta primer mix characterized a second PCR of about 7 to 12 cycles. TCRdb re-derived calls from the 5' RACE reads in MiXCR, one entry per CDR3 protein. The profile shows about 620,000 distinct CDR3 sequences, 52% of them singletons. Trimming shortened V by 4 bases and J by 5 bases, and 14 bases separated the two germline ends. This CDR3 comprises 14 residues. This rearrangement joins TRBV12-3 or TRBV12-4 to TRBJ2-5; possibly TRBD1 for D (6 bases). The clonotype originates from a woman of 80 years or more in good health. Material for sequencing was blood. CDR3 sequence: CASSSRQVGETQYF. In DNA, the CDR3 is TGTGCCAGCAGTTCCAGACAGGTGGGGGAGACCCAGTACTTC.